This T cell receptor (beta chain) was recorded in a study of shared clonotypes between healthy human individuals. With respect to this clone: No antigen is known for it.

Whole-study results and caveats: In general, naive subsets displayed greater estimated richness than memory subsets did.

Investigators spread the genomic DNA of each subset evenly over several immunoSEQ plates. The sorted-subset replicate PCRs were given 200 ng DNA, which is 30,000 or so T cell genomes. Assay used: immunoSEQ multiplex PCR; TCRdb lists only in-frame clones, some missing. The table includes about 2.2 million clones, 93% detected once. Positive CCR7 selection of CD45RO-negative cells yielded the naive CD8 cells, and terminally differentiated effector memory CD45RA+ cells were excluded. Healthy and HIV-negative, the adult donors had no recent acute infections or vaccinations. From germline, CDR1 is MNHNS and CDR2 SASEGT. The V end lost 6 bases, the J end lost 1 base, and 18 bases lay between the germline ends. The CDR3 sequence is 17 residues long.

The TCR was taken from a man between 18 and 29 years old in good health. Some clones in this sample may be carry-over from other donors' samples. Material: naive CD8+ T cells from PBMCs. This rearrangement joins TRBV6-1 to TRBJ2-2; D tentatively fits TRBD1 or TRBD2 (5 bases each). The CDR3 coding sequence is TGTGCCAGCAGCGAATCTGGGGGAATAGGGAACACCGGGGAGCTGTTTTTT. Encoded protein: CASSESGGIGNTGELFF.